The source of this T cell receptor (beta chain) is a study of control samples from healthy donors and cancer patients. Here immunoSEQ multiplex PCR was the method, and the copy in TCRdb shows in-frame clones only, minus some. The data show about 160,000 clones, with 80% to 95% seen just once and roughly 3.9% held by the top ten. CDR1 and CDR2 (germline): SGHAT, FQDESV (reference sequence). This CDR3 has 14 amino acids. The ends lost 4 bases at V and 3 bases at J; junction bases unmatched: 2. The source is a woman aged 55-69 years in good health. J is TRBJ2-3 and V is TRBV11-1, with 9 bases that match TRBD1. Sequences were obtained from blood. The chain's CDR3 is CASSSGQGTDTQYF. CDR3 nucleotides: TGTGCCAGCAGCTCGGGACAGGGAACAGATACGCAGTATTTT.